The 7 T cell receptor beta chains in this list originate from one sample, sequenced in a study of OX40 agonist ivuxolimab in advanced cancers. This table comes from immunoSEQ multiplex PCR, and its TCRdb copy is limited to in-frame clones, with some not included. Among approximately 100,000 clones, around 90% were seen once, and the ten largest hold less than 1%. The sample was CD4+ or CD8+ T cells sorted from blood, taken in a trial of the OX40 agonist ivuxolimab. The receptor set was obtained from an adult with an advanced solid tumor such as melanoma, head and neck, liver or kidney cancer.

V usage is TRBV7-8 and J usage is TRBJ1-2; D gene unclear. This CDR3 comprises 14 residues. V lost 5 bases and J lost 2, with 12 bases in between. Germline V gene lookup returns CDR1 SGHVS and CDR2 FQNEAQ. As DNA, the CDR3 is TGTGCCAGCAGCCTGAGGCAGCAGAACTATGGCTACACCTTC. Amino acids: CASSLRQQNYGYTF. The complete variable domain, with remaining parts taken from reference TRBV7-8 and TRBJ1-2, reads GAGVSQSPRYKVAKRGQDVALRCDPISGHVSLFWYQQALGQGPEFLTYFQNEAQLDKSGLPSDRFFAERPEGSVSTLKIQRTQQEDSAVYLCASSLRQQNYGYTFGSGTRLTVV.

The chain links TRBV5-1 to TRBJ1-1; weak D call: TRBD1 (6 bases). The V end lost 4 bases, the J end lost 7 bases, and 17 bases lay between the germline ends. CDR1 SGHRS and CDR2 YFSETQ come from the germline V gene. The CDR3 totals 14 residues. CDR3 in DNA: TGCGCCAGCAGCCTGGACGTGTCAGGGGTTGAAGCTTTCTTT. It codes for CASSLDVSGVEAFF.

The chain links TRBV18 to TRBJ1-1; D not certain. The germline V gene encodes CDR1 KGHSH and CDR2 LQKENI. The CDR3 covers 13 residues. Trimming shortened V by 4 bases and J by 4 bases, and 10 bases separated the two germline ends. The CDR3 DNA reads TGTGCCAGCTCACAGACGCAAGCCACTGAAGCTTTCTTT. This codes for CASSQTQATEAFF.

The V gene is TRBV9, the J gene TRBJ1-6; D may be TRBD1 (5 bases). Germline V lookup: CDR1 SGDLS, CDR2 YYNGEE. This CDR3 is built from 15 residues. Trimming pared 3 bases from V and 7 bases from J, leaving 14 bases between. The CDR3: CASSGRGGVNSPLHF. CDR3 bases: TGTGCCAGCAGCGGCCGAGGAGGGGTAAATTCACCCCTCCACTTT.

In DNA, the CDR3 is TGTGCCAGCAGTGTGAGCGGGGGGCCCCAAGAGACCCAGTACTTC. This gives the protein CASSVSGGPQETQYF. The chain joins TRBV2 to TRBJ2-5, with 9 positions matching TRBD2. The germline CDR1 and CDR2 sequences are SNHLY and FYNNEI. CDR3 length: 15 residues. The junction had 4 bases not matched to a gene; V was cut back by 4 bases and J by 1 base.

The chain recombines TRBV6-1 with TRBJ2-3, with TRBD1 matching over 8 bases. This CDR3 region has 12 residues. Germline trimming cut 11 bases from V and 9 bases from J; bases unmatched to any gene: 10. From germline, CDR1 is MNHNS and CDR2 SASEGT. The CDR3 sequence is CASNRGTGTQYF. The CDR3 DNA reads TGTGCCTCCAACAGGGGGACGGGGACGCAGTATTTT.

CDR3 sequence reads: CAISESGTPGREQYF. The CDR3 DNA reads TGTGCCATCAGTGAGTCAGGGACGCCGGGTCGAGAGCAGTACTTC. The chain couples TRBV10-3 to TRBJ2-7; TRBD1 or TRBD2 may be the D gene (5 bases each). V dropped 0 bases and J dropped 7 bases, with 16 bases sitting between them. The CDR3 is 15 residues long. The germline V gene has CDR1 ENHRY and CDR2 SYGVKD.